The T cell receptor (beta chain) under discussion was sequenced for a study of shared clonotypes between healthy human individuals. There are 17 residues in the CDR3. Trimming cost V 1 base and J 5 bases; bases outside gene matches: 9. Germline V CDR1 and CDR2: SGHVS, FNYEAQ. Positively selected for CCR7, the CD45RO-negative cells used as naive CD8 cells excluded terminally differentiated effector memory CD45RA+ cells. Produced via immunoSEQ multiplex PCR; TCRdb's table is partial and in-frame only. The repertoire includes some 2 million clones, approximately 94% of them detected once, and approximately 1.2% sits in the top ten.

The sequence was obtained from a man aged 18 to 35 in good health. The chain carries TRBV7-6 and TRBJ2-7, with 12 bases lining up with TRBD2. Sequenced input: naive CD8+ T cells sorted from blood. The CDR3, as DNA: TGTGCCAGCAGCTTAGTTCCCCTAGCGGGAGGGCCCAACGAGCAGTACTTC. Translating gives CASSLVPLAGGPNEQYF.